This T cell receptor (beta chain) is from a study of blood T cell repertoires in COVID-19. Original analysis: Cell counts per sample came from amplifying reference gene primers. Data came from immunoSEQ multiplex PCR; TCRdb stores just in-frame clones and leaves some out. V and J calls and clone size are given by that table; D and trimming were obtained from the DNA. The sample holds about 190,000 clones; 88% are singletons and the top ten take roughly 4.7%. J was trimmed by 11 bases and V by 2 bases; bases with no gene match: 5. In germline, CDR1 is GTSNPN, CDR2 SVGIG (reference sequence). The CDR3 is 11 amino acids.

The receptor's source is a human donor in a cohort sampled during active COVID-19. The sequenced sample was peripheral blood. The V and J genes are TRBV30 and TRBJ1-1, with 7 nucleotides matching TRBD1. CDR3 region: CAWSKQGWAFF. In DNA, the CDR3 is TGTGCCTGGAGTAAACAGGGGTGGGCTTTCTTT.